This TCR beta chain emerged from a study of T cells of healthy individuals. TCRdb itself ran the 5' RACE reads through MiXCR, one entry per CDR3 protein. The sample holds about 96,000 distinct CDR3 sequences, roughly 15% seen once. V was cut by 1 base and J by 5 bases, with 11 bases left in between. CDR1 is MGHRA and CDR2 is YSYEKL in the germline V gene. The CDR3 has 14 amino acids. The chain uses TRBV4-1 and TRBJ1-1; D is undetermined. This sequence originates from a human donor in good health. The CDR3 DNA is TGCGCCAGCAGCCAAGCACATGGGCGGACTGAAGCTTTCTTT. It codes for CASSQAHGRTEAFF.